This TCR beta chain was observed in a study of shared clonotypes between healthy human individuals. In the study overall: The study drew on a couple of women and three men aged 18 to 49 as donors.

None of the donors, who were healthy HIV-negative adults, had recently had acute infections or vaccinations. Per the original data handling: In the immunoSEQ data, sequences were junction-only and lacked quality scores, so filtering differed. Libraries were prepared by immunoSEQ multiplex PCR; TCRdb keeps only in-frame clonotypes and omits some of them. D and trimming come from the DNA, and the V and J calls and clone size come from that table. The sample lists 2,500,000 or so clones; 92% were seen once. Germline values: CDR1 SGDLS, CDR2 YYNGEE. The CDR3 runs to 14 residues. Trimming pared 3 bases from V and 0 bases from J, leaving 10 bases between.

The sequenced material came from naive CD4+ T cells from PBMCs. Documented subset: CD45RA+ positively selected. This receptor was taken from a man younger than 35 in good health. Some clones in this sample may be carry-over from other donors' samples. The J gene is TRBJ2-7, the V gene TRBV9, with D tentatively TRBD2 (6 bases). DNA for the CDR3: TGTGCCAGCAGCGACGGGAGACGCTCCTACGAGCAGTACTTC. Residues: CASSDGRRSYEQYF.